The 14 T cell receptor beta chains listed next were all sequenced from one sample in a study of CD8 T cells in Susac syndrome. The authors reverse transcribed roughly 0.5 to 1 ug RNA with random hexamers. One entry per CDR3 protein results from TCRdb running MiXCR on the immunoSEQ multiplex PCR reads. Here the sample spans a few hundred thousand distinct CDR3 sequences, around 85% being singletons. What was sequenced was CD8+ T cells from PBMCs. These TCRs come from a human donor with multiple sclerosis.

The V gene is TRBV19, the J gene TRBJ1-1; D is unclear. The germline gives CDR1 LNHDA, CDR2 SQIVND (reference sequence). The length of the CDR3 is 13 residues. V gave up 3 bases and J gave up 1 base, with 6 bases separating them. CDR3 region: CASSIATNTEAFF. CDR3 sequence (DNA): TGTGCCAGTAGTATCGCGACGAACACTGAAGCTTTCTTT.

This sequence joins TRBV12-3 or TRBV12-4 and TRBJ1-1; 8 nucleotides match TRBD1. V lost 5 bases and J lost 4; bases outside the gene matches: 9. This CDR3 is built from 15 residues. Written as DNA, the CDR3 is TGTGCCAGCAGTATTCTACAGGGGGTTGGCACTGAAGCTTTCTTT. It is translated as CASSILQGVGTEAFF.

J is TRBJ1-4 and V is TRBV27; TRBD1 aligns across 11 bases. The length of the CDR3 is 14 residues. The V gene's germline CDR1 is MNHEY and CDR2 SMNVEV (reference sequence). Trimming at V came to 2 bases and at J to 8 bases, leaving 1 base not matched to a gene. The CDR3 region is CASSLGQGAEKLFF. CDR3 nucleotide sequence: TGTGCCAGCAGTTTAGGACAGGGGGCGGAAAAACTGTTTTTT.

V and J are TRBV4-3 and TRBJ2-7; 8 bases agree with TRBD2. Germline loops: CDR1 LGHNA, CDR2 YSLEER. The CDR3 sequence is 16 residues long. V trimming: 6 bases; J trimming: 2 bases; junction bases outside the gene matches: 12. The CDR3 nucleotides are TGCGCCAGCAGTCTCCGTAGCACGGGACTAGCCTACGAGCAGTACTTC. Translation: CASSLRSTGLAYEQYF.

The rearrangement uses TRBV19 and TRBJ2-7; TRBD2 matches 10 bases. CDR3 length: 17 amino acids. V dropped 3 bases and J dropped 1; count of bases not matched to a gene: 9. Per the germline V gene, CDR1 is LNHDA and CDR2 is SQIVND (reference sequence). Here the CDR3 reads CASSIGLAVPGSYEQYF. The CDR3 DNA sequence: TGTGCCAGTAGTATCGGACTAGCGGTTCCTGGGTCCTACGAGCAGTACTTC. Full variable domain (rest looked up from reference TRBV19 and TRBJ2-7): DGGITQSPKYLFRKEGQNVTLSCEQNLNHDAMYWYRQDPGQGLRLIYYSQIVNDFQKGDIAEGYSVSREKKESFPLTVTSAQKNPTAFYLCASSIGLAVPGSYEQYFGPGTRLTVT.

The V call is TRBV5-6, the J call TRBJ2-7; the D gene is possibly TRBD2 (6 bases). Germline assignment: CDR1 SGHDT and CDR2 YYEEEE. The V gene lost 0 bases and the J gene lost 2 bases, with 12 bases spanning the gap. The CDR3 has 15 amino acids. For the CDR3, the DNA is TGTGCCAGCAGCTTGGGTCCGGGACTTACCTACGAGCAGTACTTC. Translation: CASSLGPGLTYEQYF.

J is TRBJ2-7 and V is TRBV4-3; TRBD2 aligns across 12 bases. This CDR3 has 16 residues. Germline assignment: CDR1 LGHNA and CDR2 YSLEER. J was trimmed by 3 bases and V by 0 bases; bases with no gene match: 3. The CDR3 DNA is TGCGCCAGCAGCCAAGATTGGACTAGCGGGATCTACGAGCAGTACTTC. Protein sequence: CASSQDWTSGIYEQYF.

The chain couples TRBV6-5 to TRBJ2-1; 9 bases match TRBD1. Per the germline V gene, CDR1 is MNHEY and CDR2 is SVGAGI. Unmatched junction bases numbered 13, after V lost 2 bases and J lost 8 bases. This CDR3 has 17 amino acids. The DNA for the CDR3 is TGTGCCAGCAGTTACCAGTTGGGACAGGGAGGTGATGATGAGCAGTTCTTC. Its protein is CASSYQLGQGGDDEQFF.

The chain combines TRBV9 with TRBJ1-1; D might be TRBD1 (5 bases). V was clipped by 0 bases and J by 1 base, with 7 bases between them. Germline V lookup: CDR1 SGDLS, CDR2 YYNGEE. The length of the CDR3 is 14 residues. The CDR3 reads CASSVAQGNTEAFF. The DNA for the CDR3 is TGTGCCAGCAGCGTAGCTCAGGGGAACACTGAAGCTTTCTTT.

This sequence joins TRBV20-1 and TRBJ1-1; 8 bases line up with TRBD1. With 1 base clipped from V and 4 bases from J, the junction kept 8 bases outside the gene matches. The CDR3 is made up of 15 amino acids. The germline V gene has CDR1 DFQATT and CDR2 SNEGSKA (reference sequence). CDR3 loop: CSARVQPQGATEAFF. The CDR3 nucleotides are TGCAGTGCTAGAGTACAGCCCCAGGGGGCCACTGAAGCTTTCTTT.

The CDR3 spells CASSHDSVDYGYTF. The CDR3 nucleotides read TGTGCCAGCAGCCACGACAGTGTCGACTATGGCTACACCTTC. The V gene is TRBV5-5, the J gene TRBJ1-2; perhaps TRBD1 as D (5 bases). Trimming took 4 bases from V and 3 from J, leaving 13 bases between them. CDR1 and CDR2 (germline): SGHKS, YYEKEE (reference sequence). The CDR3 totals 14 residues.

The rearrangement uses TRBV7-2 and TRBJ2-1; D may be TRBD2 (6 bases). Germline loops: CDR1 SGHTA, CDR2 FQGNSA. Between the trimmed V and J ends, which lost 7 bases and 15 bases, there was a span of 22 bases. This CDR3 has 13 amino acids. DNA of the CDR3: TGTGCCAGCACATTCTTGGGTTCGGGAGTACTGTTCTTC. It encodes CASTFLGSGVLFF.

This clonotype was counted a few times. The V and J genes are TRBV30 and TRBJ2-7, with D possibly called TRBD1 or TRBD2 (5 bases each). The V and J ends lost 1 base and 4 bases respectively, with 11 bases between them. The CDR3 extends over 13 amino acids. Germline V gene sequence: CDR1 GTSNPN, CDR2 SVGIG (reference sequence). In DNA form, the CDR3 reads TGTGCCTGGAGTGGGGGCCGGGGTTACGAGCAGTACTTC. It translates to CAWSGGRGYEQYF.

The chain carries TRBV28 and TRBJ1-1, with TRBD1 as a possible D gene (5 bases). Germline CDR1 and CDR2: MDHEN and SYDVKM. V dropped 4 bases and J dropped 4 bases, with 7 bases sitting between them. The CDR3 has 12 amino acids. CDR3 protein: CASSSGPTEAFF. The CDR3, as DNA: TGTGCCAGCAGTTCAGGGCCCACTGAAGCTTTCTTT.